The 19 T cell receptor beta chains given below trace back to one sample, sequenced in a study of radiation and T cells in renal cell carcinoma. Libraries were prepared by immunoSEQ multiplex PCR; TCRdb keeps only in-frame clonotypes and omits some of them. The sample holds just over 95,000 clones; 65% to 90% are singletons and the top ten take about 7.9%. Regarding time point: baseline pretreatment blood. Indicated treatment: 15 Gy SBRT to primary tumor, nephrectomy 4 weeks later. The source was blood, collected from a patient whose treatment included radiotherapy and nephrectomy. All receptors come from a man in his fifties or sixties with renal cell carcinoma.

This chain connects TRBV30 to TRBJ2-1, with D possibly being TRBD1 (5 bases). The CDR3 totals 14 residues. Germline CDR1 is GTSNPN and CDR2 is SVGIG (reference sequence). Trimming removed 5 bases from V and 2 bases from J, with 13 bases in between. The CDR3 loop is CAWATDKTYNEQFF. Here the CDR3 DNA reads TGTGCCTGGGCGACGGACAAAACCTACAATGAGCAGTTCTTC.

This clone was seen a few times. The CDR3 region is CASSLEESLGTEAFF. The CDR3 bases are TGTGCCAGCAGCTTAGAGGAATCTCTGGGCACTGAAGCTTTCTTT. V is TRBV7-9 and J is TRBJ1-1; D unclear. The CDR3 consists of 15 residues. Germline V gives CDR1 SEHNR, CDR2 FQNEAQ (reference sequence). The germline V and J ends were trimmed by 1 base and 4 bases, with 13 bases remaining between them.

V gene TRBV10-1 combines with J gene TRBJ2-1, with TRBD1 identical over 9 bases. CDR3 size: 15 residues. Germline CDR1 is WNHNN and CDR2 is SYGVQD (reference sequence). The trim removed 2 bases at V and 6 bases at J, leaving 5 bases unmatched. The CDR3 protein is CASSEAQGQGNEQFF. Here the CDR3 DNA reads TGCGCCAGCAGTGAGGCTCAGGGACAGGGCAATGAGCAGTTCTTC.

The chain is built from TRBV4-1 and TRBJ2-1, with TRBD1 matching over 9 bases. J was trimmed by 5 bases and V by 0 bases; bases with no gene match: 11. CDR1 and CDR2 from the germline V gene are MGHRA and YSYEKL. The CDR3 loop spans 18 amino acids. CDR3 amino acids: CASSQDGRGQGSDNEQFF. Written as DNA, the CDR3 is TGCGCCAGCAGCCAAGATGGACGGGGACAGGGAAGCGACAATGAGCAGTTCTTC.

This chain uses TRBV7-9 with TRBJ1-1; no clear D gene. Deletions cut 5 bases from V and 1 base from J, with 8 bases between. The CDR3 loop spans 13 amino acids. Germline V gene lookup returns CDR1 SEHNR and CDR2 FQNEAQ (reference sequence). The CDR3 reads CASSANENTEAFF. DNA of the CDR3: TGTGCCAGCAGCGCGAACGAGAACACTGAAGCTTTCTTT.

The chain combines TRBV19 with TRBJ1-5; 11 nucleotides match TRBD1. The V segment lost 6 bases and the J segment 6 bases; nucleotides outside the gene matches: 10. Germline V gives CDR1 LNHDA, CDR2 SQIVND (reference sequence). The CDR3 spans 16 residues. CDR3 residues: CASSKGQGEVSQPQHF. For the CDR3, the DNA is TGTGCCAGTAGCAAGGGACAGGGGGAAGTTAGTCAGCCCCAGCATTTT.

The chain combines TRBV13 with TRBJ2-7; 7 nucleotides agree with TRBD1. The CDR3 is 14 residues long. Germline lookup yields CDR1 PRHDT and CDR2 FYEKMQ (reference sequence). The V and J ends lost 0 bases and 4 bases, in that order; junction bases with no gene match: 3. Here the CDR3 reads CASSLGQTGYEQYF. CDR3 DNA sequence: TGTGCCAGCAGCTTAGGTCAGACAGGGTACGAGCAGTACTTC.

This sequence joins TRBV11-2 and TRBJ1-2, with D perhaps matching TRBD1 (5 bases). V dropped 1 base and J dropped 6 bases, with 18 bases sitting between them. Germline V CDR1 and CDR2: SGHAT, FQNNGV. The CDR3 extends over 16 amino acids. The CDR3 here is CASSLGRGRMPNGYTF. Here the CDR3 DNA reads TGTGCCAGCAGCTTAGGTAGGGGTAGGATGCCGAATGGCTACACCTTC.

This chain links TRBV6-1 with TRBJ2-1; TRBD2 agrees at 13 bases. Germline V gene sequence: CDR1 MNHNS, CDR2 SASEGT. The CDR3 runs to 15 residues. Trimming cost V 5 bases and J 5 bases; bases outside gene matches: 3. The CDR3, as DNA: TGTGCCAGCAGTAGGACTAGCGGGGGAGACAATGAGCAGTTCTTC. This sequence encodes CASSRTSGGDNEQFF.

This clone came up once. The V gene is TRBV6-5, the J gene TRBJ2-1; D remains ambiguous. CDR1 and CDR2 from the germline V gene are MNHEY and SVGAGI. V was shortened by 5 bases and J by 6 bases, with 17 bases between the two germline ends. The CDR3 is 15 amino acids. CDR3 sequence reads: CASSPVLDGSNEQFF. The CDR3 DNA sequence: TGTGCCAGCAGTCCGGTCTTGGACGGAAGCAATGAGCAGTTCTTC.

This sequence joins TRBV9 and TRBJ2-1, with 7 bases lining up with TRBD1. The CDR3 length is 16 residues. Germline V gene lookup returns CDR1 SGDLS and CDR2 YYNGEE. With 2 bases clipped from V and 1 base from J, the junction kept 6 bases outside the gene matches. The CDR3 sequence is CASSVGQVGSYNEQFF. In nucleotides, the CDR3 is TGTGCCAGCAGCGTTGGACAGGTTGGTTCCTACAATGAGCAGTTCTTC. Full variable domain (outside the CDR3, taken from reference TRBV9 and TRBJ2-1): DSGVTQTPKHLITATGQRVTLRCSPRSGDLSVYWYQQSLDQGLQFLIQYYNGEERAKGNILERFSAQQFPDLHSELNLSSLELGDSALYFCASSVGQVGSYNEQFFGPGTRLTVL.

This sequence joins TRBV19 and TRBJ1-4, with 9 bases matching TRBD1. The trim removed 8 bases at V and 6 bases at J, leaving 10 bases unmatched. This CDR3 contains 15 residues. CDR1 is LNHDA and CDR2 is SQIVND in the germline V gene (reference sequence). The CDR3 DNA follows: TGTGCCAGTGGACGGACAGGGGAGGACGATGAAAAACTGTTTTTT. This codes for CASGRTGEDDEKLFF. The variable domain in full, completed from reference TRBV19 and TRBJ1-4, reads DGGITQSPKYLFRKEGQNVTLSCEQNLNHDAMYWYRQDPGQGLRLIYYSQIVNDFQKGDIAEGYSVSREKKESFPLTVTSAQKNPTAFYLCASGRTGEDDEKLFFGSGTQLSVL.

This clone was counted only a few times. This chain uses TRBV28 with TRBJ1-5, with TRBD1 matching 7 bases. V lost 3 bases to trimming and J lost 1 base; unmatched junction nucleotides: 6. Germline V gene sequence: CDR1 MDHEN, CDR2 SYDVKM. The length of the CDR3 is 16 residues. CDR3 residues: CASSFQGVYSNQPQHF. CDR3 coding DNA: TGTGCCAGCAGTTTTCAGGGGGTTTACAGCAATCAGCCCCAGCATTTT.

In this sample, this clone turned up a few times. Within the sample, other DNA sequences also encode this same CDR3. J is TRBJ2-7 and V is TRBV27; D call uncertain. The CDR3 sequence is 14 residues long. With 0 bases removed from V and 1 base from J, the gap between germline ends came to 7 bases. CDR1 is MNHEY, CDR2 SMNVEV, per germline (reference sequence). The DNA for the CDR3 is TGTGCCAGCAGTTTATCCGGACGGTCCTACGAGCAGTACTTC. Encoded protein: CASSLSGRSYEQYF.

The J gene is TRBJ1-5, the V gene TRBV9, with TRBD1 matching over 9 bases. Trimming took 3 bases from V and 3 from J; bases not matched to a gene: 4. The CDR3 is 15 residues long. Germline V gene lookup returns CDR1 SGDLS and CDR2 YYNGEE. The CDR3 region is CASSGGTGLNQPQHF. The CDR3 DNA reads TGTGCCAGCAGCGGCGGGACAGGGCTCAATCAGCCCCAGCATTTT.

The J gene is TRBJ2-7, the V gene TRBV7-9, with D tentatively TRBD2 (6 bases). The V end was cut by 4 bases, the J end by 3 bases, with 16 bases between. Germline V gene sequence: CDR1 SEHNR, CDR2 FQNEAQ (reference sequence). CDR3 length equals 15 residues. CDR3: CASSSTGTSLYEQYF. The CDR3 coding sequence is TGTGCCAGCAGCTCAACCGGGACTTCTCTCTACGAGCAGTACTTC.

The chain employs TRBV7-3 and TRBJ2-3; weak D call: TRBD1 (6 bases). Germline CDR1 is SGHTA and CDR2 is FQGTGA. This CDR3 is 14 amino acids long. V dropped 8 bases and J dropped 3 bases, with 15 bases sitting between them. The CDR3 sequence: CASRDTGFTDTQYF. DNA of the CDR3: TGTGCCAGCCGGGACACAGGTTTTACAGATACGCAGTATTTT.

The V and J genes are TRBV19 and TRBJ1-5; D uncertain. The CDR3 is 17 amino acids. Germline V lookup: CDR1 LNHDA, CDR2 SQIVND (reference sequence). The ends were cut back, 5 bases at V and 2 bases at J, with 19 bases in the middle. The CDR3 coding sequence is TGTGCCAGTAGTCCTCCTAAGAGGGATGTTGGCAATCAGCCCCAGCATTTT. This encodes CASSPPKRDVGNQPQHF.

V gene TRBV5-6 combines with J gene TRBJ2-5; 8 bases agree with TRBD2. Germline values: CDR1 SGHDT, CDR2 YYEEEE. The CDR3 loop spans 14 amino acids. Unmatched junction bases numbered 6, after V lost 4 bases and J lost 4 bases. CDR3 sequence (DNA): TGTGCCAGCAGCGCCCGGGGGGGAGGAGAGACCCAGTACTTC. Amino acids: CASSARGGGETQYF. The full variable domain, in which reference TRBV5-6 and TRBJ2-5 provide the parts outside the CDR3, is DAGVTQSPTHLIKTRGQQVTLRCSPKSGHDTVSWYQQALGQGPQFIFQYYEEEERQRGNFPDRFSGHQFPNYSSELNVNALLLGDSALYLCASSARGGGETQYFGPGTRLLVL.